This TCR beta chain appears in the sequencing data of a study of shared clonotypes between healthy human individuals. The naive CD8 fraction comprised CD45RO-negative cells positively selected for CCR7 and excluded terminally differentiated effector memory CD45RA+ cells. The CDR3 extends over 12 amino acids. Germline-derived CDR1 and CDR2 are SEHNR and FQNEAQ (reference sequence). Trimming shortened V by 5 bases and J by 4 bases, and 9 bases separated the two germline ends. Generated by immunoSEQ multiplex PCR, the TCRdb table keeps only in-frame clones and is missing some. The sample consists of about 2 million clones, about 95% of them appearing once. General study findings and limits: Memory subsets generally showed smaller estimated richness than naive subsets did.

With regard to this clone: Its antigen is as yet unknown.

Material for sequencing was naive CD8+ T cells sorted from blood. The chain combines TRBV7-9 with TRBJ2-7; TRBD1 is a possible D gene (6 bases). The receptor was derived from a young man in good health. The chain's CDR3 is CASSTGLYEQYF. CDR3 DNA: TGTGCCAGCAGCACAGGGTTGTACGAGCAGTACTTC. Based on the CDR3 plus reference TRBV7-9 and TRBJ2-7, the full variable domain is DTGVSQNPRHKITKRGQNVTFRCDPISEHNRLYWYRQTLGQGPEFLTYFQNEAQLEKSRLLSDRFSAERPKGSFSTLEIQRTEQGDSAMYLCASSTGLYEQYFGPGTRLTVT.